The 20 T cell receptor beta chains reported below all come from one sample, sequenced in a study of cytomegalovirus exposure and HLA in healthy donors. PCR was performed using 60 Vbeta and 13 Jbeta primers. Measured with immunoSEQ multiplex PCR; TCRdb has only the in-frame clones, and not every one. The table has 150,000 to 180,000 clones, roughly 80% seen once; the top ten hold roughly 4%. The source material was PBMCs. All receptors come from a woman between 40 and 50 years old in good health and CMV-seronegative.

The rearrangement uses TRBV28 and TRBJ2-7, with 11 bases that match TRBD1. Per germline, CDR1 MDHEN and CDR2 SYDVKM. V shed 8 bases, J shed 3 bases, and the junction held 0 bases outside the gene matches. The CDR3 loop spans 12 amino acids. CDR3 protein: CASGTGGYEQYF. Written as DNA, the CDR3 is TGTGCCAGCGGGACAGGGGGCTACGAGCAGTACTTC.

The count of this clone is one. The CDR3 nucleotides are TGTGCCAGCAGTGACTCGTGGACCCGGGACAGGGTCAACGAGCAGTACTTC. Translated, it gives CASSDSWTRDRVNEQYF. The chain is built from TRBV6-4 and TRBJ2-7, with TRBD1 identical over 9 bases. The V gene's germline CDR1 is MRHNA and CDR2 SNTAGT. The V gene end was trimmed by 0 bases and the J gene end by 5 bases; junction bases not matched to a gene: 11. This CDR3 contains 17 residues.

J is TRBJ2-7 and V is TRBV5-4, with D perhaps TRBD1 (6 bases). Germline V CDR1 and CDR2: SGHNT, YYREEE (reference sequence). Trimming pared 6 bases from V and 3 bases from J, leaving 13 bases between. CDR3 length: 13 residues. Here the CDR3 DNA reads TGTGCCAGCACCGTCGACAGGAGCTACGAGCAGTACTTC. Translated: CASTVDRSYEQYF.

J is TRBJ1-1 and V is TRBV10-3; D unclear. The CDR3 sequence is 12 residues long. Germline CDR1 ENHRY, CDR2 SYGVKD. V lost 4 bases and J lost 1, with 4 bases in between. The CDR3 DNA reads as TGTGCCATCAGTGCGTGGAACACTGAAGCTTTCTTT. Translated: CAISAWNTEAFF.

This chain joins TRBV11-3 and TRBJ1-2; 10 nucleotides line up with TRBD1. V shed 1 base, J shed 0 bases, and the junction held 5 bases outside the gene matches. Germline CDR1 reads SGHNT; CDR2 reads YENEEA. There are 17 residues in the CDR3. The CDR3 loop is CASSLGGQGRANYGYTF. DNA for the CDR3: TGTGCCAGCAGCTTAGGGGGACAGGGGCGCGCTAACTATGGCTACACCTTC.

This clone was seen a handful of times. The CDR3 loop is CASSFDRLYGYTF. CDR3 sequence (DNA): TGTGCCAGTAGTTTCGACAGACTCTATGGCTACACCTTC. This chain joins TRBV19 and TRBJ1-2, with D perhaps TRBD1 (5 bases). V was cut by 5 bases and J by 4 bases, with 11 bases left in between. CDR1 and CDR2 from the germline V gene are LNHDA and SQIVND (reference sequence). CDR3 size: 13 residues.

This clone occurred a few times. The rearrangement joins TRBV10-3 to TRBJ1-1, with a weak D call TRBD1 (6 bases). Germline CDR1 reads ENHRY; CDR2 reads SYGVKD. V shed 5 bases and J shed 1 base, with 11 bases lying between them. The CDR3 runs to 14 residues. The CDR3 protein is CAISRRGGNTEAFF. The CDR3 DNA is TGTGCCATCAGTAGAAGGGGGGGGAACACTGAAGCTTTCTTT.

The chain combines TRBV6-5 with TRBJ1-5, with D unresolved. The CDR3 extends over 13 amino acids. Trimming took off 8 bases at V and 6 bases at J, with 14 bases between the two ends. Germline CDR1 reads MNHEY; CDR2 reads SVGAGI. CDR3 residues: CASVASRGQPQHF. The CDR3, as DNA: TGTGCCAGCGTAGCAAGCCGGGGTCAGCCCCAGCATTTT.

The gene calls are TRBV19 and TRBJ1-3, with unresolved D. Trimming left V 6 bases short and J 0 bases short, with 9 bases between. Germline lookup yields CDR1 LNHDA and CDR2 SQIVND (reference sequence). The CDR3 loop spans 14 amino acids. CDR3 protein: CASSSGFSGNTIYF. The CDR3 DNA is TGTGCCAGTAGCTCAGGATTCTCTGGAAACACCATATATTTT.

The V gene is TRBV27, the J gene TRBJ2-7; possibly TRBD2 for D (6 bases). The CDR3 sequence is 16 residues long. Trimming removed 4 bases at V and 0 bases at J, with 16 bases between. Looked up from germline, CDR1 is MNHEY and CDR2 is SMNVEV (reference sequence). CDR3 sequence reads: CASSYVGGTTSYEQYF. CDR3 nucleotide sequence: TGTGCCAGCAGTTATGTGGGGGGAACCACCTCCTACGAGCAGTACTTC.

A remark on this clone: Other DNA sequences from this sample encode an identical CDR3 as well. J is TRBJ2-5 and V is TRBV30; D may be TRBD2 (6 bases). Trimming removed 3 bases at V and 5 bases at J, with 7 bases between. Per the germline V gene, CDR1 is GTSNPN and CDR2 is SVGIG (reference sequence). This CDR3 has 11 amino acids. CDR3 residues: CAWSGGETQYF. CDR3 coding DNA: TGTGCCTGGAGCGGAGGGGAGACCCAGTACTTC. Full variable domain (rest looked up from reference TRBV30 and TRBJ2-5): SQTIHQWPATLVQPVGSPLSLECTVEGTSNPNLYWYRQAAGRGLQLLFYSVGIGQISSEVPQNLSASRPQDRQFILSSKKLLLSDSGFYLCAWSGGETQYFGPGTRLLVL.

The chain has TRBV7-9 and TRBJ1-1; TRBD1 aligns across 8 bases. The CDR3 runs 17 residues. The J segment lost 5 bases and the V segment lost 4 bases, leaving 15 bases of the junction unmatched. The V gene's germline CDR1 is SEHNR and CDR2 FQNEAQ (reference sequence). The CDR3 coding sequence is TGTGCCAGCAGCTCACCATCTCGACAGGGGCCGGGAACTGAAGCTTTCTTT. It is translated as CASSSPSRQGPGTEAFF.

This clone showed up just once. The rearrangement uses TRBV6-1 and TRBJ1-4, with 8 nucleotides matching TRBD1. Germline CDR1 and CDR2: MNHNS and SASEGT. The J segment lost 5 bases and the V segment lost 5 bases, leaving 7 bases of the junction unmatched. CDR3 length: 15 residues. The CDR3 DNA reads TGTGCCAGCAGTCACCGGACAGGGATAAATGAAAAACTGTTTTTT. Its translation is CASSHRTGINEKLFF.

The V gene is TRBV11-2, the J gene TRBJ2-3; 7 nucleotides match TRBD2. Germline loops: CDR1 SGHAT, CDR2 FQNNGV. V lost 0 bases to trimming and J lost 2 bases; unmatched junction nucleotides: 8. This CDR3 spans 17 amino acids. DNA for the CDR3: TGTGCCAGCAGCTTAGACCTGACTAGCTGGGACACAGATACGCAGTATTTT. This codes for CASSLDLTSWDTDTQYF.

The chain is built from TRBV5-1 and TRBJ1-3; TRBD1 might be the D (5 bases). Germline V gene data show CDR1 as SGHRS and CDR2 as YFSETQ. The CDR3 totals 17 residues. Trimming took 4 bases from V and 0 from J, leaving 17 bases between them. The CDR3 reads CASSAQEGVSSGNTIYF. The CDR3 nucleotides read TGCGCCAGCAGCGCCCAAGAAGGGGTCAGCTCTGGAAACACCATATATTTT.

The V call is TRBV7-9, the J call TRBJ1-1; tentative D call: TRBD1 (6 bases). CDR1 and CDR2 (germline): SEHNR, FQNEAQ (reference sequence). CDR3 length: 14 amino acids. Trimming cost V 6 bases and J 3 bases, with 14 bases left between them. CDR3 DNA: TGTGCCAGCAGTTTACAGGGTCGAGACACTGAAGCTTTCTTT. The encoded protein is CASSLQGRDTEAFF. Full variable domain (missing parts from reference TRBV7-9 and TRBJ1-1): DTGVSQNPRHKITKRGQNVTFRCDPISEHNRLYWYRQTLGQGPEFLTYFQNEAQLEKSRLLSDRFSAERPKGSFSTLEIQRTEQGDSAMYLCASSLQGRDTEAFFGQGTRLTVV.

This rearrangement joins TRBV28 to TRBJ2-1; 9 bases fit TRBD2. Trimming took 11 bases from V and 6 from J; bases not matched to a gene: 8. From germline, CDR1 is MDHEN and CDR2 SYDVKM. CDR3 size: 13 residues. CDR3 DNA: TGTGCCTTCGCGCGGGGGGGCCTCAATGAGCAGTTCTTC. Translated, it gives CAFARGGLNEQFF.

The chain recombines TRBV27 with TRBJ1-2; no firm D call. The V gene lost 6 bases and the J gene lost 1 base, with 12 bases spanning the gap. The germline CDR1 and CDR2 sequences are MNHEY and SMNVEV (reference sequence). The CDR3 length is 14 residues. The CDR3 loop is CASSPAGVNYGYTF. CDR3 nucleotide sequence: TGTGCCAGCAGCCCGGCGGGTGTTAACTATGGCTACACCTTC.

The V gene is TRBV28, the J gene TRBJ2-7; 10 positions match TRBD1. V dropped 6 bases and J dropped 3; count of bases not matched to a gene: 23. CDR3 length equals 20 residues. Germline values: CDR1 MDHEN, CDR2 SYDVKM. In DNA, the CDR3 is TGTGCCAGCAGCCCCTTTACTGGGACAGGGGATAATGTTAGGGGCTACGAGCAGTACTTC. Encoded protein: CASSPFTGTGDNVRGYEQYF.

The rearrangement links TRBV4-1 to TRBJ1-4; D is uncertain. The CDR3 is made up of 14 amino acids. Trimming shortened V by 3 bases and J by 1 base, and 6 bases separated the two germline ends. Germline CDR1 and CDR2: MGHRA and YSYEKL. The DNA for the CDR3 is TGCGCCAGCAGCCAGAGTGAAACTAATGAAAAACTGTTTTTT. It is translated as CASSQSETNEKLFF.